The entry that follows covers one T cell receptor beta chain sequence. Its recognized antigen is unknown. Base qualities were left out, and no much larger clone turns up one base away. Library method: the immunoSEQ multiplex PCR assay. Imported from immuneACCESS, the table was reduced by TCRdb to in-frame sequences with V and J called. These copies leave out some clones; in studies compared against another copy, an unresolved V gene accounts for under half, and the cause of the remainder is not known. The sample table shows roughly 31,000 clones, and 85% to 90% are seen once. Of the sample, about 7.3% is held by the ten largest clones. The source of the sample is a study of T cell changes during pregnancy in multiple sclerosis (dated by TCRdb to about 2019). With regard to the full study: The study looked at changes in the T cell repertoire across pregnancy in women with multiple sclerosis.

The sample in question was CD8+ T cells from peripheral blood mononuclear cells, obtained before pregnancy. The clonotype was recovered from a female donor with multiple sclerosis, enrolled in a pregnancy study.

Read as DNA, the sequence is TGTGCCAGCAGTTCCTGGACAGGGATCGACAACTATGGCTACACCTTC. This is translated as CASSSWTGIDNYGYTF. The sequence joins TRBV28 to TRBJ1-2, with 8 central nucleotides matching TRBD1. The CDR3 sequence holds 16 residues, the cysteine and phenylalanine included. The DNA shown is the 48-base CDR3, in frame from base 1. CDR1 MDHEN and CDR2 SYDVKM are derived from the germline V gene. Trimmed from V: 4 bases; trimmed from J: 2 bases; junction bases lacking a gene match: 9.